The 17 T cell receptor beta chains listed next were all sequenced from one sample in a study of patients and donors after allogeneic stem cell transplantation (dated by TCRdb to the early 2020s). Libraries were prepared through RT-PCR. TCRdb names NextSeq 550 as the instrument used. The public reads were reprocessed in TCRdb via fastp at Q25 and MiXCR, keeping in-frame beta chains. CDR3 protein duplicates are merged, each entry listing the most common genes and DNA. This sample lists 110,000 or so distinct CDR3 sequences; approximately 40% were detected once. The biggest ten clones account for around 26% of the sample. Sequencing was performed on blood, either unsorted or a sorted T cell fraction (not recorded which). The receptors come from a human donor who was either an allogeneic HSCT recipient or a stem cell or donor lymphocyte infusion donor (not recorded which). It is not recorded whose cells these are; they may come from a transplant donor.

This chain uses TRBV2 with TRBJ2-1, with 13 bases fitting TRBD2. Germline-derived CDR1 and CDR2 are SNHLY and FYNNEI. The length of the CDR3 is 15 residues. J lost 9 bases, V lost 6 bases, and 8 bases had no gene match. CDR3 DNA sequence: TGTGCCAGCAGGCCCTGGACTAGCGGGAGATCTGAGCAGTTCTTC. Translating gives CASRPWTSGRSEQFF.

This clonotype appeared once. The rearrangement links TRBV5-1 to TRBJ2-2, with TRBD1 matching 9 bases. The CDR3 is made up of 16 amino acids. Per the germline V gene, CDR1 is SGHRS and CDR2 is YFSETQ. J lost 5 bases, V lost 1 base, and 6 bases had no gene match. The CDR3 DNA reads TGCGCCAGCAGCTTGACAGGGGGCGCAGGAACCGGGGAGCTGTTTTTT. This encodes CASSLTGGAGTGELFF.

The rearrangement links TRBV6-6 to TRBJ1-5, with D unresolved. Trimming pared 0 bases from V and 6 bases from J, leaving 12 bases between. The CDR3 has 15 amino acids. Per the germline V gene, CDR1 is MNHNY and CDR2 is SVGAGI (reference sequence). The chain's CDR3 is CASSYSSEGSQPQHF. The CDR3 bases are TGTGCCAGCAGTTACTCGAGTGAGGGAAGTCAGCCCCAGCATTTT.

This chain links TRBV5-1 with TRBJ2-5; D gene uncertain. The CDR3 has 14 amino acids. The V and J ends lost 2 bases and 1 base respectively, with 9 bases between them. In germline, CDR1 is SGHRS, CDR2 YFSETQ. In DNA form, the CDR3 reads TGCGCCAGCAGCTTAGGAGTTCCCCAAGAGACCCAGTACTTC. Its protein is CASSLGVPQETQYF.

This clonotype was counted only a few times. The gene calls are TRBV5-6 and TRBJ2-3, with TRBD2 matching over 8 bases. V shed 5 bases and J 3 bases; nucleotides not matched to a gene: 11. Looked up from germline, CDR1 is SGHDT and CDR2 is YYEEEE. CDR3 size: 16 residues. CDR3 sequence (DNA): TGTGCCAGCAGTGACGGGAGGGCCTTTCGGACAGATACGCAGTATTTT. Residues: CASSDGRAFRTDTQYF.

This clonotype has more than one count but fewer than ten. The J gene is TRBJ1-1, the V gene TRBV5-1, with TRBD1 identical over 8 bases. Trimming removed 4 bases from V and 3 bases from J; junction bases left unmatched: 11. The germline V gene has CDR1 SGHRS and CDR2 YFSETQ. The CDR3 has 16 amino acids. The CDR3 reads CASSPLGQGYDTEAFF. Here the CDR3 DNA reads TGCGCCAGCAGCCCGCTTGGACAGGGATACGACACTGAAGCTTTCTTT.

The chain is built from TRBV2 and TRBJ1-4; D is unresolved. Trimming removed 6 bases at V and 14 bases at J, with 13 bases between. Germline V gene sequence: CDR1 SNHLY, CDR2 FYNNEI. The CDR3 is 11 amino acids. The CDR3 region is CASSERDALFF. The CDR3, as DNA: TGTGCCAGCAGCGAGAGAGACGCCCTGTTTTTT.

The chain joins TRBV7-9 to TRBJ1-2, with D uncertain. With 4 bases removed from V and 8 bases from J, the gap between germline ends came to 20 bases. Germline-derived CDR1 and CDR2 are SEHNR and FQNEAQ (reference sequence). The CDR3 extends over 15 amino acids. The CDR3 sequence: CASSWKGGGPRGYTF. CDR3 nucleotide sequence: TGTGCCAGCAGCTGGAAAGGCGGAGGGCCCCGGGGCTACACCTTC. The complete variable domain, with remaining parts taken from reference TRBV7-9 and TRBJ1-2, reads DTGVSQNPRHKITKRGQNVTFRCDPISEHNRLYWYRQTLGQGPEFLTYFQNEAQLEKSRLLSDRFSAERPKGSFSTLEIQRTEQGDSAMYLCASSWKGGGPRGYTFGSGTRLTVV.

Only a few counts were recorded for this clonotype. The chain employs TRBV7-2 and TRBJ1-1; D gene unclear. Germline loops: CDR1 SGHTA, CDR2 FQGNSA. The CDR3 is 14 residues long. V dropped 1 base and J dropped 0 bases, with 6 bases sitting between them. CDR3 coding DNA: TGTGCCAGCAGCTTAGTCAGGTTGAACACTGAAGCTTTCTTT. As protein: CASSLVRLNTEAFF.

The V gene is TRBV9, the J gene TRBJ1-2; 7 nucleotides align to TRBD1. Per germline, CDR1 SGDLS and CDR2 YYNGEE. The CDR3 is 15 residues long. The trim removed 4 bases at V and 8 bases at J, leaving 14 bases unmatched. CDR3 residues: CASSPRDSWAEGYTF. The CDR3 DNA follows: TGTGCCAGCAGCCCCCGGGACAGTTGGGCGGAGGGCTACACCTTC.

V and J are TRBV20-1 and TRBJ1-2; weak D call: TRBD1 (6 bases). The germline V gene encodes CDR1 DFQATT and CDR2 SNEGSKA (reference sequence). This CDR3 is 12 amino acids long. CDR3 nucleotide sequence: TGCAATGTGGGACAAAGGGACTATGGCTACACCTTC. Translation: CNVGQRDYGYTF.

The chain has TRBV10-2 and TRBJ1-6; the D is unclear. The CDR3 consists of 13 residues. Between the trimmed V and J ends, which lost 6 bases and 10 bases, there was a span of 13 bases. CDR1 is WSHSY and CDR2 is SAAADI in the germline V gene. CDR3 protein: CASSNSGGSPLHF. DNA for the CDR3: TGCGCCAGCAGCAACTCCGGTGGATCACCCCTCCACTTT.

This clonotype was counted only a few times. CDR3: CSARLSAYGYTF. Here the CDR3 DNA reads TGCAGTGCTAGACTTTCAGCGTATGGCTACACCTTC. The chain carries TRBV20-1 and TRBJ1-2, with D unclear. V was shortened by 2 bases and J by 5 bases, with 9 bases between the two germline ends. CDR1 DFQATT and CDR2 SNEGSKA come from the germline V gene (reference sequence). The CDR3 has 12 residues.

The chain uses TRBV20-1 and TRBJ1-5; a possible D gene is TRBD1 (5 bases). The CDR3 loop spans 13 amino acids. CDR1 is DFQATT, CDR2 SNEGSKA, per germline (reference sequence). V was cut by 4 bases and J by 5 bases, with 12 bases left in between. The CDR3 DNA follows: TGCAGTGCTAACCGGGACTACTATCAGCCCCAGCATTTT. This sequence encodes CSANRDYYQPQHF.

This clonotype was seen only a few times. This rearrangement joins TRBV20-1 to TRBJ2-1; the match to TRBD1 covers 8 bases. The V and J ends lost 3 bases and 3 bases, in that order; junction bases with no gene match: 10. The CDR3 covers 16 residues. Germline V gives CDR1 DFQATT, CDR2 SNEGSKA (reference sequence). The chain's CDR3 is CSASLPGQVFYNEQFF. CDR3 DNA sequence: TGCAGTGCTAGTCTACCGGGACAGGTATTCTACAATGAGCAGTTCTTC.

This clonotype was seen a few times. The chain carries TRBV6-1 and TRBJ1-1; no clear D gene. The V end lost 3 bases, the J end lost 0 bases, and 11 bases lay between the germline ends. There are 15 residues in the CDR3. Germline V gives CDR1 MNHNS, CDR2 SASEGT. CDR3 coding DNA: TGTGCCAGCAGTGAGTGGGGAGGGTTGAACACTGAAGCTTTCTTT. It yields the protein CASSEWGGLNTEAFF.

This rearrangement joins TRBV5-6 to TRBJ2-5; D not resolved. CDR3 size: 12 residues. The germline V and J ends were trimmed by 4 bases and 5 bases, with 9 bases remaining between them. CDR1 SGHDT and CDR2 YYEEEE come from the germline V gene. The CDR3 DNA sequence: TGTGCCAGCAGCGAGGTATCGGAGACCCAGTACTTC. Its translation: CASSEVSETQYF.